The 10 T cell receptor beta chains in this list originate from one sample, sequenced in a study of long-term antiretroviral therapy in people with HIV. The assay, immunoSEQ v3.0, was run at survey level. Sequencing used immunoSEQ multiplex PCR; TCRdb keeps in-frame clones, though not all of them. The data show around 25,000 clones, around 82% seen once. The material sequenced was unsorted PBMCs, taken 3 years after starting antiretroviral therapy. The source of these receptors is a man aged 18 to 35 with HIV.

This chain links TRBV7-8 with TRBJ2-7; D is ambiguous. The V and J ends lost 2 bases and 7 bases respectively, with 15 bases between them. In germline, CDR1 is SGHVS, CDR2 FQNEAQ. The CDR3 runs to 14 residues. The CDR3 sequence: CASSLNKGSGEQYV. The CDR3 nucleotides are TGTGCCAGCAGCTTAAATAAGGGTTCGGGTGAGCAGTACGTC.

The V call is TRBV5-1, the J call TRBJ1-3; possibly TRBD1 for D (5 bases). The CDR3 sequence is 14 residues long. V was cut by 2 bases and J by 2 bases, with 8 bases left in between. Germline CDR1 reads SGHRS; CDR2 reads YFSETQ. CDR3: CASSLGETGNTIYF. In nucleotides, the CDR3 is TGCGCCAGCAGCTTAGGGGAAACTGGAAACACCATATATTTT.

The chain uses TRBV10-2 and TRBJ2-1; the D is unclear. Trimming shortened V by 8 bases and J by 10 bases, and 12 bases separated the two germline ends. This CDR3 has 11 residues. Germline V gene sequence: CDR1 WSHSY, CDR2 SAAADI. For the CDR3, the DNA is TGCGCCAGCTTATACACTCGAGAGCAGTTCTTC. Its protein product is CASLYTREQFF.

The genes are TRBV4-1 and TRBJ2-7; 13 bases map to TRBD2. The CDR3 spans 18 residues. Trimming cost V 0 bases and J 7 bases; bases outside gene matches: 12. Germline V CDR1 and CDR2: MGHRA, YSYEKL. CDR3 protein: CASSQDPTSGGPMKEQYF. The CDR3, as DNA: TGCGCCAGCAGCCAAGACCCGACTAGCGGGGGGCCTATGAAGGAGCAGTACTTC.

The rearrangement uses TRBV2 and TRBJ1-5, with TRBD1 as a possible D gene (6 bases). Germline CDR1 SNHLY, CDR2 FYNNEI. V was trimmed by 6 bases and J by 2 bases, leaving 14 bases between them. The CDR3 runs to 15 residues. The CDR3: CASRDDRHGNQPQHF. The CDR3, as DNA: TGTGCCAGCAGAGATGACAGGCATGGCAATCAGCCCCAGCATTTT.

The genes are TRBV28 and TRBJ1-5; D is undetermined. Trimming took off 3 bases at V and 2 bases at J, with 11 bases between the two ends. The germline CDR1 and CDR2 sequences are MDHEN and SYDVKM. The CDR3 totals 15 residues. The CDR3 DNA is TGTGCCAGCAGTTTGTCTCTGCGAGGCAATCAGCCCCAGCATTTT. This translates into CASSLSLRGNQPQHF.

This clone was detected only once. V gene TRBV4-2 combines with J gene TRBJ1-2; weak D call: TRBD1 (5 bases). V dropped 7 bases and J dropped 7 bases, with 22 bases sitting between them. Germline loops: CDR1 LGHNA, CDR2 YNFKEQ. The CDR3 covers 15 residues. The CDR3 sequence is CASNKRGGFAIGYTF. The CDR3 DNA follows: TGTGCCAGCAACAAGAGGGGTGGTTTTGCTATTGGCTACACCTTC.

The genes are TRBV15 and TRBJ1-1; D is unclear. Germline V gene lookup returns CDR1 LNHNV and CDR2 YYDKDF (reference sequence). V lost 0 bases and J lost 4, with 6 bases in between. The CDR3 has 13 residues. The CDR3 loop reads CATSREYGTEAFF. DNA for the CDR3: TGTGCCACCAGCAGAGAATACGGCACTGAAGCTTTCTTT.

V and J are TRBV5-1 and TRBJ1-6; 9 bases line up with TRBD1. This CDR3 comprises 15 residues. Germline V gene lookup returns CDR1 SGHRS and CDR2 YFSETQ. V lost 4 bases to trimming and J lost 7 bases; unmatched junction nucleotides: 6. CDR3 in DNA: TGCGCCAGCAGCAGGGACAGGGTCCAAAATTCACCCCTCCACTTT. It translates to CASSRDRVQNSPLHF.

A few counts support this clone. The chain combines TRBV10-2 with TRBJ1-6; TRBD1 might be the D (5 bases). This CDR3 is 14 amino acids long. Trimming shortened V by 7 bases and J by 5 bases, and 12 bases separated the two germline ends. Germline CDR1 is WSHSY and CDR2 is SAAADI. CDR3 residues: CASMWGGNNSPLHF. Written as DNA, the CDR3 is TGCGCCAGCATGTGGGGGGGAAATAATTCACCCCTCCACTTT.